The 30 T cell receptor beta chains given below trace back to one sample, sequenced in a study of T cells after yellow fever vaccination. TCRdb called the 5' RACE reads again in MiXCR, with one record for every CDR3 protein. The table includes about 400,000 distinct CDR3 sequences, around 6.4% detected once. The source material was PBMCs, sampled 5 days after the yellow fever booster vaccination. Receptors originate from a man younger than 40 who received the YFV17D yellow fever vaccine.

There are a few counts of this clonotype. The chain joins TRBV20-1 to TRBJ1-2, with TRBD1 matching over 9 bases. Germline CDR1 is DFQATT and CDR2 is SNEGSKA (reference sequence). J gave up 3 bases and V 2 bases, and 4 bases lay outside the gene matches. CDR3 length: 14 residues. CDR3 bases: TGCAGTGCTAGACCGGGACAGGGTGACTATGGCTACACCTTC. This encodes CSARPGQGDYGYTF.

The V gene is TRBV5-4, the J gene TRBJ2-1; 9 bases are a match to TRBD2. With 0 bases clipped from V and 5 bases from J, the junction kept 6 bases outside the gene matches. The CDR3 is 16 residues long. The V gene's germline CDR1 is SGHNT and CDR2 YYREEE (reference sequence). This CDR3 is CASSLGRASGNNEQFF. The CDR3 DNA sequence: TGTGCCAGCAGCTTGGGTCGGGCTAGCGGGAACAATGAGCAGTTCTTC.

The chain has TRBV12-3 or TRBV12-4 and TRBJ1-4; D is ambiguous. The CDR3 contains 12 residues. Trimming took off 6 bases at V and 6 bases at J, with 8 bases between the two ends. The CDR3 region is CASRKVDEKLFF. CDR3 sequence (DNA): TGTGCCAGCAGAAAGGTTGATGAAAAACTGTTTTTT.

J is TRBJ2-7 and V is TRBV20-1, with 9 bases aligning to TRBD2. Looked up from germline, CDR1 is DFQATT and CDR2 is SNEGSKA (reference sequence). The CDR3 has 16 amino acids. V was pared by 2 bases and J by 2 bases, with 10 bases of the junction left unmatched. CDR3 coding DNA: TGCAGTGCTAGAAGGAGACCGGGACTAGCTCCCTACGAGCAGTACTTC. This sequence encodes CSARRRPGLAPYEQYF.

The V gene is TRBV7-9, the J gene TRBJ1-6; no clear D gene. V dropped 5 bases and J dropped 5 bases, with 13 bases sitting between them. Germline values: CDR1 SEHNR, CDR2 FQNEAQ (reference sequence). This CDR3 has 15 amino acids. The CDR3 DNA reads TGTGCCAGCAGCCCCCGACCTCCCGATAATTCACCCCTCCACTTT. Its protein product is CASSPRPPDNSPLHF.

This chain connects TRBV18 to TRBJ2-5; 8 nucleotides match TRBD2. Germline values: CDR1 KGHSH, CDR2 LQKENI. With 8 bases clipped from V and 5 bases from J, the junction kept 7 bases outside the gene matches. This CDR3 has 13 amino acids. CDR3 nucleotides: TGTGCCAGCCGCTCGGGACTAGACGAGACCCAGTACTTC. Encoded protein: CASRSGLDETQYF.

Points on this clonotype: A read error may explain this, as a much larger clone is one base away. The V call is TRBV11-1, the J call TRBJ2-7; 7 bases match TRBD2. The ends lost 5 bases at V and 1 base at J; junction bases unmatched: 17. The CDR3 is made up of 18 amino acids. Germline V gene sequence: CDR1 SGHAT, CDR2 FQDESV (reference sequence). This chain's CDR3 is CASSPLMGPSGPSYEQYF. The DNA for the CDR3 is TGTGCCAGCAGCCCACTTATGGGGCCTAGCGGACCTTCCTACGAGCAGTACTTC.

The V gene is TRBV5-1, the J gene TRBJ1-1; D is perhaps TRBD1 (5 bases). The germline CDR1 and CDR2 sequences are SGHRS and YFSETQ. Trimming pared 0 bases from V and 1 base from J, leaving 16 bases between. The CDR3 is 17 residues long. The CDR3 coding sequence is TGCGCCAGCAGCTTGGATGGCAGGGTGGGCTCGAACACTGAAGCTTTCTTT. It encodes CASSLDGRVGSNTEAFF. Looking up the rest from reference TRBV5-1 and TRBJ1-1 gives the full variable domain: KAGVTQTPRYLIKTRGQQVTLSCSPISGHRSVSWYQQTPGQGLQFLFEYFSETQRNKGNFPGRFSGRQFSNSRSEMNVSTLELGDSALYLCASSLDGRVGSNTEAFFGQGTRLTVV.

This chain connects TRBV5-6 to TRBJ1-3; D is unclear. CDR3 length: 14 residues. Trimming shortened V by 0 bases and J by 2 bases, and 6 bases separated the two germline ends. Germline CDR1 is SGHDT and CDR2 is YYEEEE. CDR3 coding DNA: TGTGCCAGCAGCTTGGCGCGGCCTGGAAACACCATATATTTT. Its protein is CASSLARPGNTIYF.

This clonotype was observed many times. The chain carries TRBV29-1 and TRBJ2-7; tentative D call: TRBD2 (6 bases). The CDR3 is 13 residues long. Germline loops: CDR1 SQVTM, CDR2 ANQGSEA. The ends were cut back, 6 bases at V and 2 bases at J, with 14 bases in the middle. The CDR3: CSVPAGPPYEQYF. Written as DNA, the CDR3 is TGCAGCGTCCCAGCGGGTCCGCCCTACGAGCAGTACTTC.

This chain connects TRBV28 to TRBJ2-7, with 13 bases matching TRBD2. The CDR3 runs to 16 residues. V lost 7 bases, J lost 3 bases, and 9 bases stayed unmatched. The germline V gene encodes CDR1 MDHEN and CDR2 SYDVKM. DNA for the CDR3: TGTGCCAGCAAACTAGCGGGAGGGCTTGGGATCTACGAGCAGTACTTC. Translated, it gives CASKLAGGLGIYEQYF.

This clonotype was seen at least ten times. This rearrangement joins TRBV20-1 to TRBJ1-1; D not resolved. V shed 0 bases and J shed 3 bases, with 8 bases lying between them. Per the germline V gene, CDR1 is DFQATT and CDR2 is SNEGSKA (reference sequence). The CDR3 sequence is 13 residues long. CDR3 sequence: CSAREAPDTEAFF. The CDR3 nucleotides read TGCAGTGCTAGAGAGGCGCCGGACACTGAAGCTTTCTTT.

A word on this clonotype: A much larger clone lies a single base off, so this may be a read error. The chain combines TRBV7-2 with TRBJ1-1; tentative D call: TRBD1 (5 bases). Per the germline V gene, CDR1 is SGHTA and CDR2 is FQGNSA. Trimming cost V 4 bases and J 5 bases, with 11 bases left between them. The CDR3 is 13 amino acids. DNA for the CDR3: TGTGCCAGCAGCTCCTATCGGGGGACTGAAGCTTTCTTT. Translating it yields CASSSYRGTEAFF.

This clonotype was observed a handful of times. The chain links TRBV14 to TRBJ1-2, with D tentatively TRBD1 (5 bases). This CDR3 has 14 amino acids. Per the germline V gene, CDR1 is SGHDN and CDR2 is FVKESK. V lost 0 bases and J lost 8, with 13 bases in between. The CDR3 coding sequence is TGTGCCAGCAGCCAAGATCGTGGAGGGGTCGGCTACACCTTC. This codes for CASSQDRGGVGYTF.

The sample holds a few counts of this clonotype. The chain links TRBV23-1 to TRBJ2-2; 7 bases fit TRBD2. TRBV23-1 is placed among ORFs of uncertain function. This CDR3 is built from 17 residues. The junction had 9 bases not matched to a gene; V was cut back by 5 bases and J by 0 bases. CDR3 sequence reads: CASSSGEGGTNTGELFF. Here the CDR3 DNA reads TGCGCCAGCAGTTCGGGGGAGGGAGGCACGAACACCGGGGAGCTGTTTTTT.

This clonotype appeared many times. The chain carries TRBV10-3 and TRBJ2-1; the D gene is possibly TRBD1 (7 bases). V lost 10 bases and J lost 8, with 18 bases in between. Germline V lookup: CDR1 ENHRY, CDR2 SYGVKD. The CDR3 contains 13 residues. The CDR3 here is CANGGGAPDEQFF. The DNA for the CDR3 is TGTGCCAACGGAGGGGGCGCCCCCGATGAGCAGTTCTTC.

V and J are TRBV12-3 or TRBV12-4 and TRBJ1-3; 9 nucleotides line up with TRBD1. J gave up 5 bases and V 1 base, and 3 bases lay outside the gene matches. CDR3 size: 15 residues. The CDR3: CASSLGGQGRNTIYF. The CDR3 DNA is TGTGCCAGCAGTTTAGGAGGACAGGGGAGAAACACCATATATTTT.

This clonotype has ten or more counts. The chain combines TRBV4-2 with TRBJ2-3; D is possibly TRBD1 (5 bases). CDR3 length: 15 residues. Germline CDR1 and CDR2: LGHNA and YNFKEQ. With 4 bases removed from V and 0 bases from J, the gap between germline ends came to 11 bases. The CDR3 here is CASSRGQSSTDTQYF. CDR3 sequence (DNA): TGTGCCAGCAGCCGGGGCCAATCGAGCACAGATACGCAGTATTTT.

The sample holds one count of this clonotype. In DNA form, the CDR3 reads TGCAGTGCTTTCCTGAGGCTAGGGGACCGGCAACCGACCTACGAGCAGTACTTC. Its protein product is CSAFLRLGDRQPTYEQYF. The chain couples TRBV20-1 to TRBJ2-7; the D gene could be TRBD1 or TRBD2 (5 bases each). V was cut by 5 bases and J by 2 bases, with 28 bases left in between. Germline V gives CDR1 DFQATT, CDR2 SNEGSKA (reference sequence). The CDR3 has 18 amino acids.

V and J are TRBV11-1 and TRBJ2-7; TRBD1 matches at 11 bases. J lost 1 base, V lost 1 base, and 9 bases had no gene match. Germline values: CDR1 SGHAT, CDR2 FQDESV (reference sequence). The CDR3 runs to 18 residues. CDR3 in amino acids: CASSLDRDRGVGSYEQYF. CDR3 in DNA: TGTGCCAGCAGCTTAGACCGGGACAGGGGGGTAGGATCCTACGAGCAGTACTTC.

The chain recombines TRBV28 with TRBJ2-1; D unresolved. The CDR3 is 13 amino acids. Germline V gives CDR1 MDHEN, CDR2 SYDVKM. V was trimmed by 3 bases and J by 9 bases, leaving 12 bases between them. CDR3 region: CASSFDLLGEQFF. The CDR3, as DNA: TGTGCCAGCAGTTTCGACTTATTGGGTGAGCAGTTCTTC.

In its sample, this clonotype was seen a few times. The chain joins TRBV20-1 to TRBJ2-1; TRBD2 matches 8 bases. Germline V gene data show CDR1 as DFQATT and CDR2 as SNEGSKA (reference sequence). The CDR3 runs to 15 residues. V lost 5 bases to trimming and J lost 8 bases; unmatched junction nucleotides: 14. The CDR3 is CSAPGGLVVYDEQFF. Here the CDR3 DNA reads TGCAGTGCTCCCGGGGGACTAGTCGTTTATGATGAGCAGTTCTTC.

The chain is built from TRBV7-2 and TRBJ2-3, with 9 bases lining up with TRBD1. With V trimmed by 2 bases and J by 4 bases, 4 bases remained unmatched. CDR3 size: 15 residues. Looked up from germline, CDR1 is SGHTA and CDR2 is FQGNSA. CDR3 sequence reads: CASSLTGGSSDTQYF. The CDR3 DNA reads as TGTGCCAGCAGCTTAACAGGGGGCTCTTCAGATACGCAGTATTTT.

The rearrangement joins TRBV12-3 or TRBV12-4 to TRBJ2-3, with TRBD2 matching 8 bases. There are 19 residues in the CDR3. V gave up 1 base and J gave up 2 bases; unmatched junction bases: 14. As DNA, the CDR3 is TGTGCCAGCAGTTTAGGCCGGGCTGCGGGAGGACCCCCCACAGATACGCAGTATTTT. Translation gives CASSLGRAAGGPPTDTQYF.

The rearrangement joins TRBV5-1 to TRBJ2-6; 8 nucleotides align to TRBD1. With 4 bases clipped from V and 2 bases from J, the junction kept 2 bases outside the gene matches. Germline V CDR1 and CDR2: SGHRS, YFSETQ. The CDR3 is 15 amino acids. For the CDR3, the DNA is TGCGCCAGCAGCATGGACAGGGCTGGGGCCAACGTCCTGACTTTC. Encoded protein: CASSMDRAGANVLTF.

The CDR3 nucleotides are TGTGCCAGCAGCTTAAGGGACCGACTAGCGGGACGAGATACGCAGTATTTT. Protein: CASSLRDRLAGRDTQYF. The rearrangement uses TRBV7-9 and TRBJ2-3; TRBD2 agrees at 11 bases. The V and J ends lost 2 bases and 5 bases, in that order; junction bases with no gene match: 9. The CDR3 runs to 17 residues. Germline lookup yields CDR1 SEHNR and CDR2 FQNEAQ (reference sequence). The full variable domain, its missing parts supplied by reference TRBV7-9 and TRBJ2-3, is DTGVSQNPRHKITKRGQNVTFRCDPISEHNRLYWYRQTLGQGPEFLTYFQNEAQLEKSRLLSDRFSAERPKGSFSTLEIQRTEQGDSAMYLCASSLRDRLAGRDTQYFGPGTRLTVL.

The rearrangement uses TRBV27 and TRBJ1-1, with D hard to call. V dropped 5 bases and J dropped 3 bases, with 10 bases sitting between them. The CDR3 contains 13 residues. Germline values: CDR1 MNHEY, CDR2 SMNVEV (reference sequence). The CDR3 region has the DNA TGTGCCAGCAGTAGGCAGGCGCACACTGAAGCTTTCTTT. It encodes CASSRQAHTEAFF.

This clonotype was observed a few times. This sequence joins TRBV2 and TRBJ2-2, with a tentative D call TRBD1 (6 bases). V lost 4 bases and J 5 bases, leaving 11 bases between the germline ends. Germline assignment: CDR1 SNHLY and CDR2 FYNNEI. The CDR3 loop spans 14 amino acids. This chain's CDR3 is CASSVPGETGELFF. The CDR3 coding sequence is TGTGCCAGCAGTGTCCCAGGGGAGACCGGGGAGCTGTTTTTT.

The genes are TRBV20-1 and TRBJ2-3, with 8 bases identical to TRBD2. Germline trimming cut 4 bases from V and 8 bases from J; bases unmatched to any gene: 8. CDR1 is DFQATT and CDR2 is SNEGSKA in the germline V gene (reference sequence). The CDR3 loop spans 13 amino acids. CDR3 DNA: TGCAGTGCTATCGGGAGGGCCGGGCGTACGCAGTATTTT. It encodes CSAIGRAGRTQYF.

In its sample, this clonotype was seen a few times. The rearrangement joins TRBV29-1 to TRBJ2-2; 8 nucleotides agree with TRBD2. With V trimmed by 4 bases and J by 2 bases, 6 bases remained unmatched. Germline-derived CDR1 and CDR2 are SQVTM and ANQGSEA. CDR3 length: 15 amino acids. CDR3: CSVGTLAANTGELFF. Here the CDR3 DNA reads TGCAGCGTTGGAACACTAGCGGCTAACACCGGGGAGCTGTTTTTT.